This entry is about one TCR beta chain. This sample stems from a study of immune characterization of retroperitoneal liposarcoma. Trimming pared 5 bases from V and 7 bases from J, leaving 12 bases between. This CDR3 is 13 amino acids long. In germline, CDR1 is MNHNS, CDR2 SASEGT. MiXCR, run by TCRdb on the PCR reads, gives a single entry per CDR3 protein. The sample holds 8,500 or so distinct CDR3 sequences, under 50% seen once. The sample consisted of tumor tissue. The chain combines TRBV6-1 with TRBJ2-1; D is uncertain. The TCR sequence derives from a male donor with retroperitoneal liposarcoma. The CDR3 coding sequence is TGTGCCAGCAGTTATAGACGGCTTAATGAGCAGTTCTTC. As protein: CASSYRRLNEQFF.